This T cell receptor beta chain was sequenced for a study of cytomegalovirus exposure and HLA in healthy donors. Study outcomes and limitations: TCR beta V- and J-gene trimming, according to a later analysis, was linked to a missense DCLRE1C variant. In vitro experiments confirmed that three CMV-associated chains were specific for CMV antigens. Sequence variants that were highly shared formed a cluster that was likely a sequencing artifact.

Primers: 60 Vbeta forward and 13 Jbeta reverse. Generated by immunoSEQ multiplex PCR, the TCRdb table keeps only in-frame clones and is missing some. Among approximately 140,000 clones listed, roughly 77% were seen once. Germline V gene data show CDR1 as MNHEY and CDR2 as SMNVEV (reference sequence). The CDR3 length is 15 residues. Trimming removed 1 base at V and 1 base at J, with 10 bases between. As regards this clone: Its antigen is as yet unknown.

The chain joins TRBV27 to TRBJ1-1; D is possibly TRBD1 (6 bases). Sequenced sample: PBMCs. The TCR comes from a woman in her thirties or forties in good health and CMV-seropositive. The CDR3 sequence is CASSLWAGENTEAFF. Written as DNA, the CDR3 is TGTGCCAGCAGTTTATGGGCAGGGGAGAACACTGAAGCTTTCTTT.